This T cell receptor beta chain was identified in a study of CD8+ T cells in alopecia areata. Whole-study context: Graft recipients were approximately 6-11-week-old female C3H/HeJ mice, and donor skin originated from approximately 6-12-month-old C3H/HeJ mice with spontaneous alopecia.

This clone appeared a few times. Its antigen is unknown. Gene names refer to mouse genes. The CDR3 end falls 4 residues outside the read, so it is completed with the germline J gene. Study conclusions and caveats: Normal scalp showed lower clonality than lesional scalp, especially alopecia totalis/universalis. In scalp samples, resident alphabeta T cells of normal skin are also sequenced.

Germline values: CDR1 NSQYPW, CDR2 LRSPGD (reference sequence). The J segment lost 6 bases and the V segment lost 2 bases, leaving 6 bases of the junction unmatched. This CDR3 is built from 16 residues. It was cDNA, reverse transcribed from extracted RNA, that served as the sequencing template. Profiled with immunoSEQ multiplex PCR; TCRdb holds only in-frame clones, not every one. The sample lists about 120,000 clones, none appearing once, the ten largest making up 15% to 20%. The chain is built from TRBV1 and TRBJ2-2; 10 nucleotides align to TRBD2. This TCR was sampled from a C3H/HeJ mouse with alopecia areata. Mouse strain MHC haplotype: H2-k. The specimen was lesional skin. This chain's CDR3 is CTCSARRDWGPGQLYF. The sequenced part of the CDR3 DNA is TGCACCTGCAGTGCAAGACGGGACTGGGGCCCCGGG. Full variable domain (rest looked up from reference TRBV1 and TRBJ2-2): VTLLEQNPRWRLVPRGQAVNLRCILKNSQYPWMSWYQQDLQKQLQWLFTLRSPGDKEVKSLPGADYLATRVTDTELRLQVANMSQGRTLYCTCSARRDWGPGQLYFGEGSKLTVL.